This TCR beta chain originates from a study of blood T cells in healthy people across ages. Whenever a sample was processed, at least 6 million PBMCs were isolated. With V trimmed by 3 bases and J by 2 bases, 6 bases remained unmatched. This CDR3 is 15 amino acids long. Germline CDR1 and CDR2: SGHTA and FQGTGA. Alongside a J-beta primer mix, a sample-barcoded 5' primer served in a second PCR lasting about 7 to 12 cycles. Carrying 12 random nucleotides, a template-switch adaptor labeled each individual cDNA molecule. Each CDR3 protein gets one entry after TCRdb re-called the 5' RACE reads with MiXCR. The table shows 1.5 million to 2 million distinct CDR3 sequences, with less than 50% occurring only once. Turning to this clonotype: Its antigen remains unidentified. A much larger clone lies one base from this, so it may be a read error.

General observations from the study: The study found more naive CD4+ cells and higher diversity in long-lived than aged donors. A strong correlation was seen between TCR beta diversity and naive T cell percentage.

The sequence derives from a woman aged 35 to 49 in good health. Sequenced material: blood. The chain carries TRBV7-3 and TRBJ2-7, with TRBD2 matching over 8 bases. Here the CDR3 DNA reads TGTGCCAGCAGCTTCAGGGGAGCGGGGGCCTACGAGCAGTACTTC. Encoded protein: CASSFRGAGAYEQYF.